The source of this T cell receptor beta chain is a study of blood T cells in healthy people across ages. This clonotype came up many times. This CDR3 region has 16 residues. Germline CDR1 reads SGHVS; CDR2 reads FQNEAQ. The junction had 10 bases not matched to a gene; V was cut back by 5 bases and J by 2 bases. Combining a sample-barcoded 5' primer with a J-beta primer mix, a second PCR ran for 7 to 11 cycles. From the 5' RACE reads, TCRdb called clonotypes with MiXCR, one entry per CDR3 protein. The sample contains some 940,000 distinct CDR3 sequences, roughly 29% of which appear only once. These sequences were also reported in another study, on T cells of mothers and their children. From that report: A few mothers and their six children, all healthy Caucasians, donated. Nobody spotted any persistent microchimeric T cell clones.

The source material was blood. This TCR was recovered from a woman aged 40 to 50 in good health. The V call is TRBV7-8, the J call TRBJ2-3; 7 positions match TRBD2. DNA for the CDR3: TGTGCCAGCAGCCCCTTCTTCGCGGGAGACACAGATACGCAGTATTTT. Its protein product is CASSPFFAGDTDTQYF.